This T cell receptor beta chain was profiled in a study of T cell repertoires in cytomegalovirus infection. Across the study: Matching HLA type and CMV infection were both indicated by public TCR beta signatures. Study results and limitations: The ex vivo response was dominated by HLA-C-restricted CMV-specific TCR beta clonotypes.

TCRdb redid the calling of the reads with MiXCR, one entry per CDR3 protein. The sample carries over 300,000 distinct CDR3 sequences, more than 8% recorded once. The CDR3 runs 15 residues. Per the germline V gene, CDR1 is DFQATT and CDR2 is SNEGSKA (reference sequence). The J segment lost 6 bases and the V segment lost 5 bases, leaving 11 bases of the junction unmatched. In the case of this clonotype: The antigen remains undetermined.

The chain couples TRBV20-1 to TRBJ2-2; 8 nucleotides line up with TRBD1. The sample consisted of PBMCs. The TCR comes from a human donor in good health (CMV status not recorded). Some clones in this sample may be carry-over from other donors' samples. Written as DNA, the CDR3 is TGCAGTGCTGCCAGGGGGCCCAGTTACGCCGGGGAGCTGTTTTTT. The encoded protein is CSAARGPSYAGELFF.